Described below is a single T cell receptor beta chain sequence and its context. This clonotype showed up many times. The antigen this receptor binds is unknown. One base away there is no much larger clone; base qualities are not given. Amplification of TCR beta CDR3 regions was carried out from RNA transcripts. A first-round RT-PCR of the TCR CDR3 used the HTBI primer set with the Qiagen OneStep RT-PCR kit. The libraries were constructed in a second round of multiplex PCR and then size-selected and purified. Libraries were sequenced paired-end with 100 bp reads on an Illumina HiSeq2000. The study's processing was this. SOAPnuke was used to process the raw data, removing reads that contained adapters or uncalled bases, had a mean Phred below 15, or lacked an exact match to the constant primer or identifier. High-quality paired reads were merged using COPE v1.2.5, and each unique nucleotide sequence was defined as a clonotype. MiTCR v1.1 was used to align the clonotypes against IMGT TRBV, TRBD and TRBJ reference segments. Analysis was restricted to V-J combinations with a frequency above 0.0001, which covered approximately 99% of repertoires. The TCS score was defined as F50 (clonal expansion) divided by E x V (chaos), with BLOSUM62-based TCRdist calculated between CDR3 peptides within each V-J. Welch's t-statistics and random forest reduced 500 to 550 V-J features to about 12, which were used in a naive Bayes classifier (R e1071). Using fastp at Q25 and MiXCR, TCRdb reprocessed the public reads and kept productive beta chains. Rows matching on CDR3 protein sequence are summarized as one entry with the most common DNA and genes. The V and J calls follow TCRdb's processing rather than the paper's. This sample is represented by hundreds of thousands of distinct CDR3 sequences; about 15% of them were singletons. The top ten hold roughly an eighth of the sample.

The germline V and J ends show losses of 3 bases and 8 bases respectively, and no gene match explains 8 bases of the junction. CDR3 length: 16 amino acids, cysteine to phenylalanine. The entry retains the CDR3 DNA only, 48 bases that are in frame from base 1. The germline V gene specifies KGHDR as CDR1 and SFDVKD as CDR2. Ophthalmopathy patients had moderately to severely active disease, with a Clinical Activity Score of 3 or more, a NOSPECS grade of 4 or more, and a disease duration of less than 3 months. Any patient with an uncontrolled infection, another autoimmune disease, pregnancy or lactation was excluded. Diagnoses were based on clinical symptoms, serum thyroxine and TRAb, thyroid ultrasound and orbital computed tomography. PBMCs were isolated from 10 ml of fresh peripheral blood by Ficoll-Paque density gradient centrifugation. Total RNA was extracted with Trizol reagent, and quality was checked on an Agilent 2100 Bioanalyzer.

This entry belongs to a study of T cells in Graves' hyperthyroidism and ophthalmopathy (dated by TCRdb to between 2017 and 2020). For the study in its entirety: Peripheral blood samples were taken at the time of initial diagnosis, prior to any treatment. To identify distinguishing TCR V-J signatures, a discovery cohort of 100 or so patients was used, comprising under 45 with Graves' ophthalmopathy and approximately 57 with stable Graves' hyperthyroidism. According to the paper, TCR Vbeta CDR3 sequencing was carried out on 135 peripheral blood samples, which came from 40 to 45 ophthalmopathy, 70 to 80 hyperthyroidism and roughly 17 progressor patients. After sampling, hyperthyroidism patients received methimazole starting at 30 mg daily, and ophthalmopathy patients received high-dose intravenous methylprednisolone. Thyroid tissue and blood T-cell repertoires from more than 5 Graves' hyperthyroidism patients were also compared in the study. The 85 to 100 discovery patients were divided at random into training and test sets in a 7:3 ratio. Whether ophthalmopathy could be predicted prospectively was tested in an independent validation cohort made up of roughly 19 hyperthyroidism patients plus 17 patients who later progressed to ophthalmopathy. What the research found in general, with its limitations: In validation, the model predicted progression to ophthalmopathy with 55% to 71% sensitivity and approximately 74% specificity, a median of around 6.6 months before onset. Most expanded thyroid clonotypes (frequency above 0.001) were also detected in blood, suggesting blood repertoires may reflect thyroid immune responses. Sample size was not statistically predetermined, and investigators were not blinded to group allocation. A 13 V-J signature model separated ophthalmopathy from stable hyperthyroidism, with around 91% sensitivity and 81.08% specificity in cross-validation and 80%/75% in testing.

The sequenced sample was blood. Recombination linked TRBV24-1 to TRBJ2-1; 11 central bases correspond to TRBD1. The clonotype comes from a young man with Graves' ophthalmopathy. The bases read TGTGCCACCAGTGATGAGAGGACAGGGGGCCTCTATGAGCAGTTCTTC. Translated, it gives CATSDERTGGLYEQFF.